This entry describes one T cell receptor beta chain. No antigen is known for it. The record has no base qualities; no much larger clone is one base away. There are 14 amino acids in the CDR3, from cysteine to phenylalanine inclusive. Just CDR3 DNA is preserved here, 42 bases in frame from base 1. CDR1 and CDR2 are read off the germline V gene as KGHSH and LQKENI. A distance of 14 bases separates the germline ends of V and J, which lose 3 bases and 6 bases respectively. The sample is drawn from a study of T cell responses to AZD1222 COVID-19 vaccine (dated by TCRdb to the early 2020s). Background for the entire study: A total of just over 230 trial participants underwent TCR sequencing, of whom roughly 210 had received two doses of AZD1222 and approximately 26 had received two doses of the MenACWY control vaccine. Trial participants were enrolled into age subgroups of 18-55, 56-69 and 70-plus years, which contained around 150, 28 and 57 TCR-sequenced participants, respectively. What the authors observed across the whole study: Most participants were white British and females outnumbered males, and the authors suggested that clonal diversity may have been underestimated. After two AZD1222 doses, spike-specific TCR breadth and depth were significantly higher than at day 0 and than in MenACWY recipients. In the small 56-69-year group, the increase in depth fell short of significance, most likely because of low power. Nearly half of unique spike-specific TCRs reportedly recognized epitopes outside regions mutated in the B.1.351 and B.1.1.7 variants. Only five to seven AZD1222 recipients were SARS-CoV-2 seropositive at baseline, limiting conclusions about previously exposed vaccinees. No day 14 peak-response samples were available, so repertoires were characterized only after the peak T cell response. Vaccine-associated CD4 TCRs spanned the whole spike protein, with dominant responses in regions 160-218 and 743-854.

The CDR3 regions of human TCRbeta chains were subjected to immunosequencing. Per the original workflow: TCRs in the repertoires were matched against a reference library of SARS-CoV-2-specific TCRs that had been generated with the MIRA antigen-specificity platform. Breadth was defined as the fraction of unique TCRs that were SARS-CoV-2-associated. Depth was defined as the fraction of total T cells that were SARS-CoV-2-associated. Each spike-specific TCR was assigned to its reactive spike region and to a CD4 or CD8 class using the MIRA data. Log10-transformed breadth and depth values were compared by one-way ANOVA with Sidak's multiple comparisons tests. The immuneACCESS repertoire file appears here via TCRdb, limited to in-frame rearrangements. These files lack a portion of the clones; in checked studies, under half of the deficit traces to unresolved V genes, and the cause of the others is not known. The V and J calls and clone size come from that table; D and trimming were worked out from the DNA. The sample includes around 100,000 clones, with 80% to 90% observed a single time. In total, the top ten clones hold over 4% of the sample.

Read against the paper, the sample's time point label means: baseline before first vaccination. The treatment or condition label, as the study defines it: meningococcal conjugate vaccine given as trial control. Vaccinee samples came from UK trials COV001 and COV002, including a single-blind randomized controlled phase 2/3 trial of AZD1222 (ChAdOx1 nCoV-19) in healthy adults. For TCRbeta chain sequencing, PBMC samples were collected from trial participants at day 0 and at day 28 after the second dose. Recombination linked TRBV18 to TRBJ1-1; no D segment can be confidently identified. This TCR came from an adult in good health. The sample in question was peripheral blood, obtained on day 0 of MenACWY control vaccination. The CDR3 reads CASSPQDGSAEAFF. The DNA is as follows: TGTGCCAGCTCACCCCAGGACGGTTCGGCTGAAGCTTTCTTT.